The sequence of this T cell receptor beta chain was determined in a study of T cells in Graves' hyperthyroidism and ophthalmopathy. Between the trimmed V and J ends, which lost 7 bases and 11 bases, there was a span of 17 bases. The CDR3 covers 11 residues. Germline V gene lookup returns CDR1 GTSNPN and CDR2 SVGIG (reference sequence). A few counts support this clonotype. Amplification of TCR beta CDR3 regions used RNA as the template. When the TCR CDR3 underwent first-round RT-PCR, the HTBI primer set was used. TCRdb re-analysed the multiplex PCR reads in MiXCR, keeping a single row per CDR3 protein. The table lists roughly 510,000 distinct CDR3 sequences, 20% to 25% of them singletons.

Sequencing used blood. V and J are TRBV30 and TRBJ1-1; D gene uncertain. This TCR came from a young man with Graves' hyperthyroidism. CDR3 DNA sequence: TGTGCCTTTTACCCTGGAGTCAGGGCTTTCTTT. This translates into CAFYPGVRAFF.